This is a list of T cell receptor beta chains from one sample in a study of identical twins. TCRdb reprocessed the 5' RACE reads with MiXCR, giving one entry per CDR3 protein. The sample consists of 600,000 to 850,000 distinct CDR3 sequences, over 15% of them appearing once. These sequences were also reported in another study, on T cells expressing NK-cell markers.

What was sequenced was PBMCs. The receptors come from a woman between 18 and 29 years old in good health. Both conserved end residues are part of each CDR3. The D gene is left open where the match is weak. Not all rows give a size; the values are once, few, many and, for expanded clones, a class.

cdr3_length: 13; clone_size: NA; d_call: NA; v_call: TRBV20-1; j_call: TRBJ2-3; cdr3_nt: TGCAGTGCGAGAGCGGCTAGCACAGATACGCAGTATTTT; cdr3_aa: CSARAASTDTQYF
cdr3_length: 15; clone_size: few; d_call: NA; v_call: TRBV12-3/TRBV12-4; j_call: TRBJ2-3; cdr3_nt: TGTGCCAGCAGTCCCCTCGGGAGATCAACAGATACGCAGTATTTT; cdr3_aa: CASSPLGRSTDTQYF
cdr3_length: 15; clone_size: few; d_call: NA; v_call: TRBV5-1; j_call: TRBJ2-5; cdr3_nt: TGCGCCAGCAGCTTTGGGGAGGTGCCTCAAGAGACCCAGTACTTC; cdr3_aa: CASSFGEVPQETQYF
cdr3_length: 18; clone_size: NA; d_call: NA; v_call: TRBV18; j_call: TRBJ2-6; cdr3_nt: TGTGCCAGCTCACCTCGGGACCGAGGGATCTCTGGGGCCAACGTCCTGACTTTC; cdr3_aa: CASSPRDRGISGANVLTF
cdr3_length: 15; clone_size: few; d_call: TRBD1; v_call: TRBV27; j_call: TRBJ2-7; cdr3_nt: TGTGCCAGCAGTTTAATCACTAGTCAGGGGGACGAGCAGTACTTC; cdr3_aa: CASSLITSQGDEQYF
cdr3_length: 15; clone_size: few; d_call: NA; v_call: TRBV6-1; j_call: TRBJ2-1; cdr3_nt: TGTGCCAGCAGTGAACAGGGGGGGCATTGGAATGAGCAGTTCTTC; cdr3_aa: CASSEQGGHWNEQFF
cdr3_length: 14; clone_size: NA; d_call: NA; v_call: TRBV12-3/TRBV12-4; j_call: TRBJ1-1; cdr3_nt: TGTGCCAGCAGTAATAACTACGGGAGGACTGAAGCTTTCTTT; cdr3_aa: CASSNNYGRTEAFF
cdr3_length: 13; clone_size: NA; d_call: TRBD2; v_call: TRBV9; j_call: TRBJ2-3; cdr3_nt: TGTGCCAGCACCGAACTAGCGTACGATACGCAGTATTTT; cdr3_aa: CASTELAYDTQYF
cdr3_length: 15; clone_size: few; d_call: NA; v_call: TRBV10-3; j_call: TRBJ1-1; cdr3_nt: TGTGCCATCAGTGAAGTAGGACAGTCGGGCGCTGAAGCTTTCTTT; cdr3_aa: CAISEVGQSGAEAFF
cdr3_length: 16; clone_size: NA; d_call: TRBD2; v_call: TRBV4-2; j_call: TRBJ2-5; cdr3_nt: TGTGCCAGCAGCCAAGATCGGCTAGCGGCCCAAGAGACCCAGTACTTC; cdr3_aa: CASSQDRLAAQETQYF
cdr3_length: 16; clone_size: few; d_call: TRBD2; v_call: TRBV29-1; j_call: TRBJ2-3; cdr3_nt: TGCAGCGTGGGGAGCTTAGCGGGAGAGAGGGCAGATACGCAGTATTTT; cdr3_aa: CSVGSLAGERADTQYF
cdr3_length: 15; clone_size: NA; d_call: NA; v_call: TRBV9; j_call: TRBJ2-5; cdr3_nt: TGTGCCAGCAGCCCGTCTAGCGCCCAAGTGGAGACCCAGTACTTC; cdr3_aa: CASSPSSAQVETQYF
cdr3_length: 14; clone_size: NA; d_call: NA; v_call: TRBV20-1; j_call: TRBJ2-7; cdr3_nt: TGCAGTGCTAGCCCCGTCAATACCCCCTACGAGCAGTACTTC; cdr3_aa: CSASPVNTPYEQYF
cdr3_length: 13; clone_size: few; d_call: NA; v_call: TRBV5-1; j_call: TRBJ2-7; cdr3_nt: TGCGCCAGCAGCTTGGGGGACGGCTACGAGCAGCACTTC; cdr3_aa: CASSLGDGYEQHF
cdr3_length: 14; clone_size: few; d_call: NA; v_call: TRBV12-3/TRBV12-4; j_call: TRBJ1-1; cdr3_nt: TGTGCCAGCAGCAAGACGGCGGGGGATACTGAAGCTTTCTTT; cdr3_aa: CASSKTAGDTEAFF
cdr3_length: 18; clone_size: NA; d_call: NA; v_call: TRBV2; j_call: TRBJ1-5; cdr3_nt: TGTACCAGCGCCCGGGGGTACAGGACTACGAGTAGCAATCAGCCCCAGCATTTT; cdr3_aa: CTSARGYRTTSSNQPQHF
cdr3_length: 15; clone_size: few; d_call: NA; v_call: TRBV7-2; j_call: TRBJ2-3; cdr3_nt: TGTGCCAGCAGCTTAGCGGGGTCTAGTCGGGATACGCAGTATTTT; cdr3_aa: CASSLAGSSRDTQYF
cdr3_length: 13; clone_size: few; d_call: TRBD1; v_call: TRBV5-1; j_call: TRBJ2-1; cdr3_nt: TGCGCCAGCAGCTTTGACAGGGATGACGAGCAGTTCTTC; cdr3_aa: CASSFDRDDEQFF
cdr3_length: 15; clone_size: few; d_call: NA; v_call: TRBV6-1; j_call: TRBJ1-1; cdr3_nt: TGTGCCAGCAGTGCGGGGCGGGGGAGGACCACTGAAGCTTTCTTT; cdr3_aa: CASSAGRGRTTEAFF
cdr3_length: 15; clone_size: NA; d_call: TRBD1; v_call: TRBV9; j_call: TRBJ2-7; cdr3_nt: TGTGCCAGCAGCGTGGGACAGGGAAATACCTACGAGCAGTACTTC; cdr3_aa: CASSVGQGNTYEQYF
cdr3_length: 12; clone_size: few; d_call: TRBD2; v_call: TRBV29-1; j_call: TRBJ2-5; cdr3_nt: TGCAGCGTTTCTAGCGGGAGGGAGACCCAGTACTTC; cdr3_aa: CSVSSGRETQYF
cdr3_length: 13; clone_size: few; d_call: NA; v_call: TRBV9; j_call: TRBJ1-2; cdr3_nt: TGTGCCAGCAGCGTAGTCTTAGGGTTTGGCTACACCTTC; cdr3_aa: CASSVVLGFGYTF
cdr3_length: 18; clone_size: few; d_call: TRBD2; v_call: TRBV5-1; j_call: TRBJ2-1; cdr3_nt: TGCGCCAGCAGCTCCATCCCGGGACTAGCGGGGGGGCCCAATGAGCAGTTCTTC; cdr3_aa: CASSSIPGLAGGPNEQFF
cdr3_length: 14; clone_size: many; d_call: TRBD2; v_call: TRBV20-1; j_call: TRBJ2-1; cdr3_nt: TGCAGTGCTAGAGATTATACTAGCGGGACCCCCCAGTTCTTC; cdr3_aa: CSARDYTSGTPQFF
cdr3_length: 14; clone_size: NA; d_call: NA; v_call: TRBV7-9; j_call: TRBJ2-2; cdr3_nt: TGTGCCAGCAGCGTAACAGGGAACACCGGGGAGCTGTTTTTT; cdr3_aa: CASSVTGNTGELFF
cdr3_length: 15; clone_size: few; d_call: TRBD1; v_call: TRBV10-3; j_call: TRBJ1-5; cdr3_nt: TGTGCCATCAGTGAAGGGCAGGGGGACCATCAGCCCCAGCATTTT; cdr3_aa: CAISEGQGDHQPQHF
cdr3_length: 13; clone_size: NA; d_call: NA; v_call: TRBV20-1; j_call: TRBJ1-1; cdr3_nt: TGCAGTGCTGAAGAGACAGGTCCCACTGAAGCTTTCTTT; cdr3_aa: CSAEETGPTEAFF
cdr3_length: 13; clone_size: few; d_call: NA; v_call: TRBV12-3/TRBV12-4; j_call: TRBJ2-5; cdr3_nt: TGTGCCAGCAGTCGGAACGCCCTGGAGACCCAGTACTTC; cdr3_aa: CASSRNALETQYF
cdr3_length: 10; clone_size: many; d_call: NA; v_call: TRBV29-1; j_call: TRBJ1-1; cdr3_nt: TGCAGCGTTGTAGTCACTGAAGCTTTCTTT; cdr3_aa: CSVVVTEAFF
cdr3_length: 12; clone_size: NA; d_call: NA; v_call: TRBV3-1; j_call: TRBJ1-2; cdr3_nt: TGTGCCAGCAGCCAAGTTGGGGCGAACTACACCTTC; cdr3_aa: CASSQVGANYTF
cdr3_length: 17; clone_size: NA; d_call: TRBD1; v_call: TRBV14; j_call: TRBJ2-7; cdr3_nt: TGTGCCAGCAGCCACCGCCCCCGGACAGGGGCCTACTACGAGCAGTACTTC; cdr3_aa: CASSHRPRTGAYYEQYF
cdr3_length: 13; clone_size: once; d_call: NA; v_call: TRBV29-1; j_call: TRBJ1-2; cdr3_nt: TGCAGCGTCGCCTTCACGGAGAACTATGGCTACACCTTC; cdr3_aa: CSVAFTENYGYTF
cdr3_length: 17; clone_size: NA; d_call: NA; v_call: TRBV5-1; j_call: TRBJ2-3; cdr3_nt: TGCGCCAGCAGCTCTACTGGGACAATACGGACGACAGATACGCAGTATTTT; cdr3_aa: CASSSTGTIRTTDTQYF
cdr3_length: 14; clone_size: few; d_call: TRBD1; v_call: TRBV6-1; j_call: TRBJ1-1; cdr3_nt: TGTGCCAGCAGTAGAGCGACAGGGATTTCTGAAGCTTTCTTT; cdr3_aa: CASSRATGISEAFF
cdr3_length: 15; clone_size: NA; d_call: TRBD2; v_call: TRBV5-1; j_call: TRBJ2-1; cdr3_nt: TGCGCCAGCAGCTGGGGACTAGCGTTTTACAATGAGCAGTTCTTC; cdr3_aa: CASSWGLAFYNEQFF
cdr3_length: 15; clone_size: few; d_call: TRBD1; v_call: TRBV7-3; j_call: TRBJ2-7; cdr3_nt: TGTGCCAGCAGCCCCGGACAGGCGAACCCCTACGAGCAGTACTTC; cdr3_aa: CASSPGQANPYEQYF
cdr3_length: 15; clone_size: few; d_call: NA; v_call: TRBV7-8; j_call: TRBJ2-7; cdr3_nt: TGTGCCAGCAGCTTCTTAGTAGGGGGAACCTACGAGCAGTACTTC; cdr3_aa: CASSFLVGGTYEQYF
cdr3_length: 15; clone_size: few; d_call: NA; v_call: TRBV11-2; j_call: TRBJ1-6; cdr3_nt: TGTGCCAGCAGCATCCGCACAGGGAACGATTCACCCCTCCACTTT; cdr3_aa: CASSIRTGNDSPLHF
cdr3_length: 13; clone_size: many; d_call: NA; v_call: TRBV11-2; j_call: TRBJ1-5; cdr3_nt: TGTGCCAGCAGCCAAGATAGCAATCAGCCCCAGCATTTT; cdr3_aa: CASSQDSNQPQHF
cdr3_length: 13; clone_size: NA; d_call: NA; v_call: TRBV7-2; j_call: TRBJ2-7; cdr3_nt: TGTGCCAGCAGTTCACAGAGCTCCTACGAGCAGTACTTC; cdr3_aa: CASSSQSSYEQYF
cdr3_length: 13; clone_size: NA; d_call: NA; v_call: TRBV12-3/TRBV12-4; j_call: TRBJ1-1; cdr3_nt: TGTGCCAGCGGGGGAGGTAGGAACACTGAAGCTTTCTTT; cdr3_aa: CASGGGRNTEAFF
cdr3_length: 15; clone_size: NA; d_call: TRBD1; v_call: TRBV5-1; j_call: TRBJ1-2; cdr3_nt: TGCGCCAGCAGCTTGATGCAGGGGGGCCACTATGGCTACACCTTC; cdr3_aa: CASSLMQGGHYGYTF
cdr3_length: 17; clone_size: few; d_call: NA; v_call: TRBV7-2; j_call: TRBJ2-1; cdr3_nt: TGTGCCAGCAGCTTTGGGCCAAAGGATATTTTGAGCAATGAGCAGTTCTTC; cdr3_aa: CASSFGPKDILSNEQFF
cdr3_length: 18; clone_size: NA; d_call: TRBD2; v_call: TRBV11-2; j_call: TRBJ2-7; cdr3_nt: TGTGCCAGCAGCTTCACGACTAGCGGGGCGTACAGCTCCTACGAGCAGTACTTC; cdr3_aa: CASSFTTSGAYSSYEQYF
cdr3_length: 14; clone_size: NA; d_call: NA; v_call: TRBV12-3/TRBV12-4; j_call: TRBJ2-5; cdr3_nt: TGTGCCAGCAGTTTCCCCGGGGGTACAGAGACCCAGTACTTC; cdr3_aa: CASSFPGGTETQYF
cdr3_length: 13; clone_size: NA; d_call: NA; v_call: TRBV12-3/TRBV12-4; j_call: TRBJ2-7; cdr3_nt: TGTGCCAGCAGGAGGAAAGGGGGCTACGAGCAGTACTTC; cdr3_aa: CASRRKGGYEQYF
cdr3_length: 13; clone_size: few; d_call: TRBD1; v_call: TRBV20-1; j_call: TRBJ2-2; cdr3_nt: TGCAGTGCCCGACGACAGGGTACCGGGGAGCTGTTTTTT; cdr3_aa: CSARRQGTGELFF
cdr3_length: 14; clone_size: NA; d_call: NA; v_call: TRBV19; j_call: TRBJ2-3; cdr3_nt: TGTGCCAGTAGTATCTTGAGCGGCCAAGATACGCAGTATTTT; cdr3_aa: CASSILSGQDTQYF
cdr3_length: 16; clone_size: NA; d_call: TRBD2; v_call: TRBV9; j_call: TRBJ2-1; cdr3_nt: TGTGCCAGCAGCGTAGTAGGGCTAGCGGGGGGGAATGAGCAGTTCTTC; cdr3_aa: CASSVVGLAGGNEQFF
cdr3_length: 15; clone_size: NA; d_call: NA; v_call: TRBV19; j_call: TRBJ2-5; cdr3_nt: TGTGCCAGTAGTTCCACCGGGACGGTGGAGGAGACCCAGTACTTC; cdr3_aa: CASSSTGTVEETQYF
cdr3_length: 13; clone_size: NA; d_call: NA; v_call: TRBV4-1; j_call: TRBJ2-5; cdr3_nt: TGCGCCAGCAGCGACGGACACCAAGAGACCCAGTACTTC; cdr3_aa: CASSDGHQETQYF
cdr3_length: 11; clone_size: few; d_call: NA; v_call: TRBV20-1; j_call: TRBJ1-1; cdr3_nt: TGCAGTGCAGGGCTGAACACTGAAGCTTTCTTT; cdr3_aa: CSAGLNTEAFF
cdr3_length: 16; clone_size: NA; d_call: TRBD2; v_call: TRBV7-9; j_call: TRBJ2-4; cdr3_nt: TGTGCCAGCAGCTCGCCCCGGGGGGGGGCCAAAAACATTCAGTACTTC; cdr3_aa: CASSSPRGGAKNIQYF
cdr3_length: 15; clone_size: NA; d_call: NA; v_call: TRBV20-1; j_call: TRBJ2-1; cdr3_nt: TGCAGTGCTTATGACCACGGAGGAGGTTACAATGAGCAGTTCTTC; cdr3_aa: CSAYDHGGGYNEQFF
cdr3_length: 15; clone_size: NA; d_call: NA; v_call: TRBV5-5; j_call: TRBJ2-1; cdr3_nt: TGTGCCAGCAGCCTTCACTCCAGGAACGACAATGAGCAGTTCTTC; cdr3_aa: CASSLHSRNDNEQFF